This T cell receptor beta chain emerged from a study of early T cells in non-severe SARS-CoV-2 infection (dated by TCRdb to about 2021). With respect to the entire study: Bulk RNA from unsorted whole blood was used for TCR sequencing, so alpha and beta chains could not be paired. What the research found in general, with its limitations: VDJdb matching was skewed toward anti-spike CD8 responses and likely underestimated virus-specific expansions by missing private and CD4 specificities.

About this clonotype: Its recognized antigen is unknown. Base qualities are not at hand, and no much larger clone is one base apart.

Library method: 5' RACE. Instrument used: NextSeq 500. In the TCR library protocol, unique molecular identifiers were attached to individual cDNA molecules to correct for PCR bias and sequencing error. TCR alpha and beta chains were both sequenced, and the abundances of alpha and beta sequences in each sample were closely correlated with each other. Per the source publication's procedure: Decombinator V4 was used to annotate TCR sequences for V gene, J gene and CDR3. Expanded TCRs were defined as changing significantly between any two time points under a Poisson model with p below 0.0001. TCR abundances were normalised to the total number of TCRs sequenced in each sample and reported as counts per million. VDJdb, accessed on 1 November 2021, was searched for TCRs annotated for CMV, EBV and SARS-CoV-2, and TCRs annotated for more than one antigen were excluded. TCRdb trimmed the raw reads at Q25, called clones with MiXCR and kept productive beta chains. Each CDR3 protein gets just one entry, which takes the most common genes and DNA from the rows behind it. Here the V and J calls rest on TCRdb's processing, not on the authors' analysis. The sample data list 65,000 to 80,000 distinct CDR3 sequences, and about 11% of these were observed just once. Together, the top ten hold about 4.5% of the sample.

Set within a cohort of healthcare workers in London, UK, this nested case-control study involved weekly PCR testing of nasopharyngeal swabs along with blood sampling. Healthcare workers were recruited during the week of the UK lockdown, between 23 and 31 March 2020, and followed weekly for up to about 15 weeks. Material for sequencing was whole blood. This TCR came from an adult who was a healthcare worker with PCR-confirmed SARS-CoV-2 infection or an uninfected control (not recorded which).

The CDR3: CASSDRDIARYGYTF. The DNA sequence is TGTGCCAGCAGTGACCGGGACATTGCTCGGTACGGCTACACCTTC. The rearrangement joined TRBV6-5 to TRBJ1-2; 6 matching bases give a weak D call of TRBD1. V is reduced by 5 bases and J by 8 bases, leaving a spacing of 21 bases between them. The CDR3 covers 15 residues, taking in both the cysteine and the phenylalanine. Left in the record is the CDR3 DNA by itself, 45 bases read in frame from the first base. CDR1 and CDR2 (MNHEY, SVGAGI) derive from the germline V gene.